Following are 27 T cell receptor beta chains from one sample sequenced in a study of T cells in Graves' hyperthyroidism and ophthalmopathy. Using RNA transcripts as the source, TCR beta CDR3 regions were amplified. HTBI primers were employed in a first-round RT-PCR of the TCR CDR3. TCRdb reprocessed the multiplex PCR reads via MiXCR and lists one record per CDR3 protein. The table includes 540,000 or so distinct CDR3 sequences, 35% to 55% detected once. Specimen: peripheral blood or thyroid tissue (not recorded which). Every receptor here comes from an adult woman with Graves' disease, either hyperthyroidism or ophthalmopathy (not recorded which).

The table lists this clonotype with many counts. The chain is built from TRBV11-2 and TRBJ2-7, with D possibly TRBD2 on 5 matching bases. The V gene's germline CDR1 is SGHAT and CDR2 FQNNGV. V was trimmed by 5 bases and J by 0 bases, leaving 14 bases between them. The CDR3 has 15 amino acids. The CDR3 sequence is CASSTDFDDSYEQYF. The CDR3 DNA reads as TGTGCCAGCAGCACGGACTTCGACGACTCCTACGAGCAGTACTTC.

Worth noting for this clonotype: Lacking the conserved final phenylalanine or tryptophan, this CDR3 likely reflects a read error. No DNA is shown, since the ends of the CDR3 on it are uncertain; the CDR3 is the one TCRdb lists. The chain has TRBV7-2 and TRBJ1-3. Germline CDR1 SGHTA, CDR2 FQGNSA. Termini included, the CDR3 measures 8 amino acids. The CDR3 loop is CASRPGTS.

Concerning this clonotype: A read error may account for a junction end that differs from germline. V and J are TRBV15 and TRBJ1-5; D call uncertain. CDR3 length: 15 residues. Germline CDR1 is LNHNV and CDR2 is YYDKDF (reference sequence). Here the CDR3 reads CAASRVFGGNQPQHF. The DNA for the CDR3 is TGTGCCGCCAGCAGAGTGTTCGGCGGGAATCAGCCCCAGCATTTT. The variable domain in full, with the rest retrieved from reference TRBV15 and TRBJ1-5, is DAMVIQNPRYQVTQFGKPVTLSCSQTLNHNVMYWYQQKSSQAPKLLFHYYDKDFNNEADTPDNFQSRRPNTSFCFLDIRSPGLGDTAMYLCAASRVFGGNQPQHFGDGTRLSIL.

This clonotype was detected only once. The chain recombines TRBV6-6 with TRBJ2-5, with 10 bases aligning to TRBD1. V was pared by 5 bases and J by 9 bases, with 3 bases of the junction left unmatched. The CDR3 spans 12 residues. Germline V CDR1 and CDR2: MNHNY, SVGAGI (reference sequence). CDR3 sequence reads: CASSTTGGAQYF. DNA for the CDR3: TGTGCCAGCAGTACGACAGGGGGCGCCCAGTACTTC.

The chain employs TRBV9 and TRBJ2-7; 8 positions agree with TRBD2. The CDR3 is made up of 17 amino acids. The germline CDR1 and CDR2 sequences are SGDLS and YYNGEE. The V gene end was trimmed by 2 bases and the J gene end by 2 bases; junction bases not matched to a gene: 12. In DNA, the CDR3 is TGTGCCAGCAGCGTCAGCGGGAGTTGGGAAGTCACCTACGAGCAGTACTTC. Its translation is CASSVSGSWEVTYEQYF.

This clonotype was recorded only once. The chain links TRBV20-1 to TRBJ1-6; D call uncertain. CDR3 length equals 13 residues. Germline V CDR1 and CDR2: DFQATT, SNEGSKA (reference sequence). The CDR3 DNA is TGCAGCCAAGTCCCGGGATCCAATTCACCCCTCCACTTT. This gives the protein CSQVPGSNSPLHF.

The chain joins TRBV7-2 to TRBJ1-5, with 8 bases identical to TRBD1. Germline trimming cut 1 base from V and 14 bases from J; bases unmatched to any gene: 10. Germline assignment: CDR1 SGHTA and CDR2 FQGNSA. This CDR3 region has 14 residues. The CDR3 coding sequence is TGTGCCAGCAGCTTAGATGGGGGACAGGCCTACGAGCATTTT. Translation gives CASSLDGGQAYEHF.

The chain joins TRBV29-1 to TRBJ1-2; perhaps TRBD1 as D (5 bases). Germline loops: CDR1 SQVTM, CDR2 ANQGSEA. The V gene lost 0 bases and the J gene lost 10 bases, with 9 bases spanning the gap. CDR3 length equals 11 residues. This CDR3 is CSVEDDGAYTF. For the CDR3, the DNA is TGCAGCGTTGAAGATGACGGGGCCTACACCTTC. Based on the CDR3 plus reference TRBV29-1 and TRBJ1-2, the full variable domain is SAVISQKPSRDICQRGTSLTIQCQVDSQVTMMFWYRQQPGQSLTLIATANQGSEATYESGFVIDKFPISRPNLTFSTLTVSNMSPEDSSIYLCSVEDDGAYTFGSGTRLTVV.

The table lists this clonotype with many counts. The V gene is TRBV9, the J gene TRBJ2-2, with D uncertain. The V gene lost 5 bases and the J gene lost 6 bases, with 11 bases spanning the gap. The CDR3 is 13 amino acids. Germline values: CDR1 SGDLS, CDR2 YYNGEE. CDR3 residues: CASSLVAPGELFF. As DNA, the CDR3 is TGTGCCAGCAGTTTGGTGGCGCCCGGGGAGCTGTTTTTT.

As to this clonotype: A read error is possible here, since a much larger clone lies one base away. The chain has TRBV28 and TRBJ1-5; no clear D gene. Trimming stripped 6 bases from V and 12 bases from J, with 15 bases between. The germline gives CDR1 MDHEN, CDR2 SYDVKM. The CDR3 totals 12 residues. CDR3 amino acids: CASRRPPGHQHF. The CDR3 DNA sequence: TGTGCCAGCAGAAGGCCACCTGGGCACCAGCATTTT.

The table lists this clonotype with many counts. This CDR3 reads CASSDRKGGYGNTIYF. The CDR3 DNA reads as TGTGCCAGCAGCGACCGCAAGGGGGGTTATGGAAACACCATATATTTT. The chain is built from TRBV9 and TRBJ1-3; maybe TRBD1 (6 bases). Trimming took 3 bases from V and 3 from J, leaving 16 bases between them. Germline V gene sequence: CDR1 SGDLS, CDR2 YYNGEE. The CDR3 covers 16 residues.

This clonotype was seen at least ten times. As DNA, the CDR3 is TGCGCCAGCAGCCTCCTAACGAACACTGAAGCTTTCTTT. This encodes CASSLLTNTEAFF. J is TRBJ1-1 and V is TRBV4-1; D is uncertain. Trimming cost V 4 bases and J 1 base, with 7 bases left between them. From germline, CDR1 is MGHRA and CDR2 YSYEKL. The CDR3 is 13 amino acids.

This clonotype was observed a handful of times. The gene calls are TRBV2 and TRBJ1-4, with D possibly TRBD1 on 5 matching bases. This CDR3 contains 13 residues. V was clipped by 8 bases and J by 0 bases, with 7 bases between them. Germline CDR1 reads SNHLY; CDR2 reads FYNNEI. CDR3 in amino acids: CASRQTTNEKLFF. In DNA form, the CDR3 reads TGTGCCAGCCGACAGACAACTAATGAAAAACTGTTTTTT.

This clonotype appeared many times. V and J are TRBV7-9 and TRBJ2-7, with a tentative D call TRBD1 (5 bases). The V and J ends lost 5 bases and 1 base respectively, with 12 bases between them. The CDR3 sequence is 14 residues long. Per the germline V gene, CDR1 is SEHNR and CDR2 is FQNEAQ (reference sequence). The CDR3 coding sequence is TGTGCCAGCAGCCCCGACAGAATGTCCTACGAGCAGTACTTC. It is translated as CASSPDRMSYEQYF.

This clonotype was detected many times. This sequence joins TRBV10-3 and TRBJ2-5, with TRBD1 matching over 8 bases. Trimming took 6 bases from V and 2 from J; bases not matched to a gene: 2. Germline V lookup: CDR1 ENHRY, CDR2 SYGVKD. The CDR3 contains 13 residues. The chain's CDR3 is CAISRGLQETQYF. CDR3 in DNA: TGTGCCATCAGCAGGGGGCTTCAAGAGACCCAGTACTTC.

This clonotype has more than one count but fewer than ten. The genes are TRBV5-1 and TRBJ2-5; 8 bases match TRBD2. The CDR3 covers 14 residues. The germline V gene encodes CDR1 SGHRS and CDR2 YFSETQ. V lost 0 bases to trimming and J lost 4 bases; unmatched junction nucleotides: 2. CDR3 region: CASSLALAGETQYF. CDR3 DNA sequence: TGCGCCAGCAGCTTGGCCCTAGCGGGAGAGACCCAGTACTTC.

The genes are TRBV7-2 and TRBJ1-1; D is ambiguous. V was pared by 7 bases and J by 0 bases, with 12 bases between. Germline V lookup: CDR1 SGHTA, CDR2 FQGNSA. The CDR3 is made up of 14 amino acids. Here the CDR3 reads CASTPRYMNTEAFF. CDR3 in DNA: TGTGCCAGCACCCCCCGATATATGAACACTGAAGCTTTCTTT.

The CDR3 loop reads CSSTGGGNQPQHF. In DNA, the CDR3 is TGCAGTTCCACAGGGGGCGGCAATCAGCCCCAGCATTTT. The chain carries TRBV29-1 and TRBJ1-5, with 9 bases identical to TRBD1. This CDR3 has 13 amino acids. CDR1 is SQVTM, CDR2 ANQGSEA, per germline.

In its sample, this clonotype was seen many times. This sequence joins TRBV6-1 and TRBJ2-7; 11 bases are a match to TRBD1. The length of the CDR3 is 15 residues. Losses at the gene ends were 1 base for V and 4 bases for J; bases not matched to a gene: 3. The germline V gene has CDR1 MNHNS and CDR2 SASEGT. The CDR3 region has the DNA TGTGCCAGCAGTGAAGGGACAGGGGGCAGGTACGAGCAGTACTTC. Translation: CASSEGTGGRYEQYF.

This clonotype was observed many times. The rearrangement joins TRBV20-1 to TRBJ1-2, with D perhaps TRBD1 (6 bases). V lost 6 bases to trimming and J lost 5 bases, with 28 bases between them. This CDR3 comprises 17 residues. Germline V gene lookup returns CDR1 DFQATT and CDR2 SNEGSKA (reference sequence). As DNA, the CDR3 is TGCAGTGCATCGGGACCGGGACGAATAGGGGGGTATTATGGCTACACCTTC. This translates into CSASGPGRIGGYYGYTF.

There are many counts of this clonotype. The V gene is TRBV5-4, the J gene TRBJ1-1, with unresolved D. Germline V gives CDR1 SGHNT, CDR2 YYREEE (reference sequence). Deletions cut 3 bases from V and 1 base from J, with 10 bases between. This CDR3 region has 14 residues. Here the CDR3 DNA reads TGTGCCAGCAGCTGGGTCAGTCAGAACACTGAAGCTTTCTTT. This sequence encodes CASSWVSQNTEAFF.

Comment on this clonotype: A junction end diverges from the germline sequence, so it may reflect a read error. This chain uses TRBV7-2 with TRBJ2-5; TRBD1 aligns across 7 bases. The germline CDR1 and CDR2 sequences are SGHTA and FQGNSA. The CDR3 runs to 15 residues. CDR3 nucleotide sequence: TGTGCCAGCAGCCTCCGGGACAGTAACCAAGAGACCCATTACTTC. This translates into CASSLRDSNQETHYF.

V gene TRBV29-1 combines with J gene TRBJ1-1; TRBD1 might be the D (6 bases). The germline V and J ends were trimmed by 4 bases and 10 bases, with 19 bases remaining between them. The CDR3 length is 13 residues. Germline-derived CDR1 and CDR2 are SQVTM and ANQGSEA. CDR3 in amino acids: CSVAGTISSGAFF. The CDR3 bases are TGCAGCGTTGCCGGGACAATCTCTAGCGGAGCTTTCTTT. Based on the CDR3 plus reference TRBV29-1 and TRBJ1-1, the full variable domain is SAVISQKPSRDICQRGTSLTIQCQVDSQVTMMFWYRQQPGQSLTLIATANQGSEATYESGFVIDKFPISRPNLTFSTLTVSNMSPEDSSIYLCSVAGTISSGAFFGQGTRLTVV.

This clonotype appeared a few times. The rearrangement joins TRBV29-1 to TRBJ1-2; D gene ambiguous. The CDR3 contains 13 residues. The V gene lost 5 bases and the J gene lost 1 base, with 11 bases spanning the gap. CDR1 and CDR2 (germline): SQVTM, ANQGSEA. Written as DNA, the CDR3 is TGCAGCGTTCCCTGGTCGGTTAACTATGGCTACACCTTC. Residues: CSVPWSVNYGYTF.

The gene calls are TRBV7-8 and TRBJ2-1; D is possibly TRBD1 (6 bases). V gave up 4 bases and J gave up 14 bases, with 18 bases separating them. Looked up from germline, CDR1 is SGHVS and CDR2 is FQNEAQ. The CDR3 length is 13 residues. The CDR3 region has the DNA TGTGCCAGCAGCTACACGACAGGTGCTAGTGAGTTCTTC. Its protein product is CASSYTTGASEFF.

The chain has TRBV2 and TRBJ2-5; 15 nucleotides line up with TRBD2. The CDR3 extends over 15 amino acids. Germline V gene data show CDR1 as SNHLY and CDR2 as FYNNEI. The V segment lost 6 bases and the J segment 5 bases; nucleotides outside the gene matches: 4. CDR3 sequence: CASSGLAGGIETQYF. CDR3 nucleotides: TGTGCCAGCAGCGGACTAGCGGGAGGGATTGAGACCCAGTACTTC.

In DNA, the CDR3 is TGTGCCGGCAAAGAGAAGGCAGTAAACTATGGCTACACCTTC. Translation: CAGKEKAVNYGYTF. This chain uses TRBV2 with TRBJ1-2; D call uncertain. CDR1 is SNHLY, CDR2 FYNNEI, per germline. This CDR3 is built from 14 residues. The V end lost 11 bases, the J end lost 2 bases, and 18 bases lay between the germline ends.